Listed here are 16 T cell receptor beta chains from one sample, sequenced in a study of blood T cell repertoires in COVID-19. Repertoires were generated with immunoSEQ multiplex PCR, while TCRdb's copy carries only in-frame clones and drops some. Found here are a few hundred thousand clones, 85% of them singletons; the top ten hold under 3%. Sequencing was performed on PBMCs or T cells enriched from blood (not recorded which). All receptors derive from a woman aged 50 to 60 who had recovered from COVID-19.

V and J are TRBV5-6 and TRBJ2-4; TRBD1 matches at 11 bases. From germline, CDR1 is SGHDT and CDR2 YYEEEE. The CDR3 runs to 18 residues. The junction had 13 bases not matched to a gene; V was cut back by 7 bases and J by 1 base. The CDR3 DNA reads as TGTGCCAGCGGCGTCCCGGGACAGGGGGGGTACGCCAAAAACATTCAGTACTTC. This sequence encodes CASGVPGQGGYAKNIQYF.

The table lists this clone with a few counts. The chain couples TRBV7-2 to TRBJ1-2; D possibly corresponds to TRBD1 (5 bases). The CDR3 length is 14 residues. Trimming took off 1 base at V and 4 bases at J, with 10 bases between the two ends. Germline V gene sequence: CDR1 SGHTA, CDR2 FQGNSA. The CDR3 coding sequence is TGTGCCAGCAGCTTAGACAGGTCATTCTATGGCTACACCTTC. Amino acid sequence: CASSLDRSFYGYTF.

The chain employs TRBV29-1 and TRBJ2-2, with a possible D match to TRBD2 (6 bases). The length of the CDR3 is 13 residues. CDR1 and CDR2 from the germline V gene are SQVTM and ANQGSEA. Deletions cut 6 bases from V and 7 bases from J, with 15 bases between. This CDR3 is CSVAEAGLGELFF. CDR3 sequence (DNA): TGCAGCGTCGCTGAGGCGGGACTCGGGGAGCTGTTTTTT.

The gene calls are TRBV10-2 and TRBJ1-2, with TRBD1 matching 8 bases. The ends lost 4 bases at V and 4 bases at J; junction bases unmatched: 29. The CDR3 has 22 amino acids. Germline V lookup: CDR1 WSHSY, CDR2 SAAADI. CDR3 sequence: CASSGKKSGYRQGIQGTYGYTF. The CDR3 DNA is TGCGCCAGCAGTGGAAAAAAAAGTGGGTACCGACAGGGGATACAGGGGACCTATGGCTACACCTTC.

The V gene is TRBV3-1 (or the pseudogene TRBV3-2), the J gene TRBJ1-3, with D unclear. This CDR3 has 14 residues. Germline V lookup: CDR1 LGHDT, CDR2 YNNKEL (reference sequence). V lost 0 bases and J lost 0, with 3 bases in between. The CDR3 protein is CASSQDHSGNTIYF. The CDR3 coding sequence is TGTGCCAGCAGCCAAGATCACTCTGGAAACACCATATATTTT.

The chain carries TRBV15 and TRBJ1-6; 10 bases line up with TRBD1. The V segment lost 4 bases and the J segment 1 base; nucleotides outside the gene matches: 4. Germline CDR1 is LNHNV and CDR2 is YYDKDF (reference sequence). The CDR3 length is 17 residues. This chain's CDR3 is CATSKDRGVSYNSPLHF. The CDR3 coding sequence is TGTGCCACCAGCAAGGACAGGGGGGTTTCCTATAATTCACCCCTCCACTTT.

The V gene is TRBV30, the J gene TRBJ1-6, with D perhaps TRBD1 (5 bases). V dropped 2 bases and J dropped 9 bases, with 8 bases sitting between them. The CDR3 is made up of 12 amino acids. Germline V CDR1 and CDR2: GTSNPN, SVGIG (reference sequence). This CDR3 reads CAWSIQGSPLHF. As DNA, the CDR3 is TGTGCCTGGAGTATCCAGGGTTCACCCCTCCACTTT.

This chain joins TRBV11-2 and TRBJ2-1; no reliable D call. CDR1 and CDR2 from the germline V gene are SGHAT and FQNNGV. V was clipped by 5 bases and J by 4 bases, with 12 bases between them. There are 14 residues in the CDR3. In DNA form, the CDR3 reads TGTGCCAGCAGCGTAAGCCACAGTTACAATGAGCAGTTCTTC. Its protein product is CASSVSHSYNEQFF.

This chain uses TRBV18 with TRBJ2-2; D gene ambiguous. The germline CDR1 and CDR2 sequences are KGHSH and LQKENI. This CDR3 has 15 amino acids. V gave up 3 bases and J gave up 2 bases, with 10 bases separating them. The CDR3 nucleotides are TGTGCCAGCTCACCGAGAGTTATTAACACCGGGGAGCTGTTTTTT. This translates into CASSPRVINTGELFF.

The chain employs TRBV21-1 and TRBJ1-6; TRBD1 reflects the table's D call only, with no check against the DNA. TRBV21-1 is a recognized pseudogene. There are 18 residues in the CDR3. The CDR3 coding sequence is TGTGCCAGCAGCATTATGGACAGGGGGAGCTCCTATAATTCACCCCTCCACTTT. Protein product: CASSIMDRGSSYNSPLHF.

This sequence joins TRBV7-2 and TRBJ2-2, with TRBD1 matching over 7 bases. Unmatched junction bases numbered 6, after V lost 7 bases and J lost 1 base. This CDR3 is built from 15 residues. Germline V gene lookup returns CDR1 SGHTA and CDR2 FQGNSA. The CDR3 protein is CASTLTGLNTGELFF. CDR3 DNA sequence: TGTGCCAGCACTCTGACAGGGCTGAACACCGGGGAGCTGTTTTTT.

This chain links TRBV27 with TRBJ1-1, with 7 nucleotides matching TRBD1. V was pared by 4 bases and J by 9 bases, with 5 bases of the junction left unmatched. Germline values: CDR1 MNHEY, CDR2 SMNVEV (reference sequence). The CDR3 is 12 residues long. The CDR3: CASSSQGGQAFF. DNA of the CDR3: TGTGCCAGCAGTTCGCAAGGGGGCCAAGCTTTCTTT.

This clone turned up a few times. V and J are TRBV3-1 (or the pseudogene TRBV3-2) and TRBJ2-5, with 9 bases fitting TRBD1. V lost 0 bases and J lost 5; bases outside the gene matches: 4. CDR1 and CDR2 (germline): LGHDT, YNNKEL (reference sequence). This CDR3 contains 15 residues. CDR3 sequence: CASSQEPTGGETQYF. CDR3 DNA sequence: TGTGCCAGCAGCCAAGAGCCGACAGGGGGGGAGACCCAGTACTTC.

This sequence joins TRBV5-1 and TRBJ1-1; a weak D match, TRBD1 (5 bases). The CDR3 is 14 residues long. CDR1 is SGHRS and CDR2 is YFSETQ in the germline V gene. Trimming shortened V by 4 bases and J by 1 base, and 11 bases separated the two germline ends. CDR3 amino acids: CASSPTGQNTEAFF. CDR3 DNA: TGCGCCAGCAGCCCAACAGGACAGAACACTGAAGCTTTCTTT.

V is TRBV5-1 and J is TRBJ2-3, with D possibly matching TRBD1 (7 bases). With 2 bases removed from V and 4 bases from J, the gap between germline ends came to 11 bases. Germline V gene lookup returns CDR1 SGHRS and CDR2 YFSETQ. CDR3 size: 14 residues. The CDR3 DNA is TGCGCCAGCAGCTTAGGAGGGGGCCCAGATACGCAGTATTTT. This gives the protein CASSLGGGPDTQYF. Drawing the rest from reference TRBV5-1 and TRBJ2-3, the complete variable domain is KAGVTQTPRYLIKTRGQQVTLSCSPISGHRSVSWYQQTPGQGLQFLFEYFSETQRNKGNFPGRFSGRQFSNSRSEMNVSTLELGDSALYLCASSLGGGPDTQYFGPGTRLTVL.

V and J are TRBV7-9 and TRBJ1-4, with 8 nucleotides matching TRBD1. The CDR3 length is 16 residues. V gave up 5 bases and J gave up 3 bases; unmatched junction bases: 8. Germline V gives CDR1 SEHNR, CDR2 FQNEAQ (reference sequence). DNA of the CDR3: TGTGCCAGCAGCACCTACAACAGGGGGTCTAATGAAAAACTGTTTTTT. Translation gives CASSTYNRGSNEKLFF.